The clone carrying this TCR beta chain has at least ten counts. The sample belongs to a study of beta chain features in type 1 diabetes. On average, the one heparinised blood draw given by each donor was about 120 mL. The V gene lost 2 bases and the J gene lost 2 bases, with 8 bases spanning the gap. Germline V gene lookup returns CDR1 SGHNT and CDR2 YYREEE (reference sequence). The CDR3 has 14 amino acids. All of the isolated RNA was reverse transcribed, so expressed TCRB transcripts were sequenced. Method: immunoSEQ multiplex PCR; TCRdb's copy keeps in-frame clones and lacks some. The profile covers about 290,000 clones, with 8% appearing a single time and 1% taken by the ten largest.

The chain recombines TRBV5-4 with TRBJ2-1; D remains unclear. The sequence derives from a young woman in good health. Specimen: central memory CD4+ T cells from blood. The CDR3 region is CASSFTSTYNEQFF. The CDR3 DNA reads as TGTGCCAGCAGCTTCACCTCAACCTACAATGAGCAGTTCTTC.